The 23 T cell receptor beta chains given below trace back to one sample, sequenced in a study of OX40 agonist ivuxolimab in advanced cancers. Some clones are missing from TCRdb's copy, which holds only in-frame ones; the method was immunoSEQ multiplex PCR. The table includes 53,000 or so clones, approximately 88% detected once. The starting material was CD4+ or CD8+ T cells sorted from blood, obtained in a trial of the OX40 agonist ivuxolimab. These receptors originate from an adult with an advanced solid tumor such as melanoma, head and neck, liver or kidney cancer.

The CDR3, as DNA: TGTGCCAGCAGTGAAGGTTTGGCAGCGGGAGTTGTGGTGAATGAGCAGTTCTTC. Amino acids: CASSEGLAAGVVVNEQFF. This chain joins TRBV6-1 and TRBJ2-1; 8 bases are a match to TRBD2. Germline values: CDR1 MNHNS, CDR2 SASEGT. CDR3 length equals 18 residues. With 1 base clipped from V and 7 bases from J, the junction kept 15 bases outside the gene matches.

The chain employs TRBV4-1 and TRBJ2-3, with 9 bases identical to TRBD2. Germline values: CDR1 MGHRA, CDR2 YSYEKL. The CDR3 has 14 amino acids. V lost 7 bases to trimming and J lost 2 bases; unmatched junction nucleotides: 4. In DNA form, the CDR3 reads TGCGCCAGCAAACCTAGCGGGACCACAGATACGCAGTATTTT. Encoded protein: CASKPSGTTDTQYF.

The chain carries TRBV19 and TRBJ2-5; 11 bases are a match to TRBD1. The germline CDR1 and CDR2 sequences are LNHDA and SQIVND (reference sequence). Trimming at V came to 10 bases and at J to 5 bases, leaving 6 bases not matched to a gene. This CDR3 contains 13 residues. The CDR3: CATLGQGGETQYF. The CDR3 DNA reads as TGTGCCACCCTGGGACAGGGGGGGGAGACCCAGTACTTC. Filled out from reference TRBV19 and TRBJ2-5, the complete variable domain reads DGGITQSPKYLFRKEGQNVTLSCEQNLNHDAMYWYRQDPGQGLRLIYYSQIVNDFQKGDIAEGYSVSREKKESFPLTVTSAQKNPTAFYLCATLGQGGETQYFGPGTRLLVL.

The chain employs TRBV5-1 and TRBJ1-3, with 7 nucleotides matching TRBD1. Looked up from germline, CDR1 is SGHRS and CDR2 is YFSETQ. This CDR3 region has 14 residues. Trimming at V came to 4 bases and at J to 2 bases, leaving 3 bases not matched to a gene. CDR3 sequence reads: CASSTDRAGNTIYF. The CDR3 DNA reads as TGCGCCAGCAGCACCGACAGGGCTGGAAACACCATATATTTT. The variable domain in full, completed from reference TRBV5-1 and TRBJ1-3, reads KAGVTQTPRYLIKTRGQQVTLSCSPISGHRSVSWYQQTPGQGLQFLFEYFSETQRNKGNFPGRFSGRQFSNSRSEMNVSTLELGDSALYLCASSTDRAGNTIYFGEGSWLTVV.

Note on this clone: The sample carries other DNA sequences with the same CDR3. The chain is built from TRBV7-2 and TRBJ1-1; a weak D match, TRBD1 (5 bases). Germline CDR1 SGHTA, CDR2 FQGNSA. This CDR3 is built from 14 residues. Trimming removed 0 bases at V and 0 bases at J, with 5 bases between. The CDR3: CASSLAGVNTEAFF. CDR3 bases: TGTGCCAGCAGCTTAGCAGGGGTGAACACTGAAGCTTTCTTT.

J is TRBJ2-7 and V is TRBV7-2; 10 nucleotides align to TRBD2. Trimming took 5 bases from V and 0 from J; bases not matched to a gene: 4. This CDR3 region has 15 residues. Looked up from germline, CDR1 is SGHTA and CDR2 is FQGNSA. CDR3 bases: TGTGCCAGCAGCGTACTAGCGGGGAGCTCCTACGAGCAGTACTTC. This codes for CASSVLAGSSYEQYF.

The V and J genes are TRBV7-2 and TRBJ2-3, with 11 bases that match TRBD2. CDR1 and CDR2 from the germline V gene are SGHTA and FQGNSA. V lost 0 bases and J lost 1; bases outside the gene matches: 3. The length of the CDR3 is 17 residues. The CDR3 DNA sequence: TGTGCCAGCAGCTTAGCAGTAGCGGGAGGGGGCACAGATACGCAGTATTTT. It translates to CASSLAVAGGGTDTQYF.

The sample holds one count of this clone. The chain links TRBV2 to TRBJ2-7, with 7 bases that match TRBD2. Trimming took 4 bases from V and 1 from J; bases not matched to a gene: 4. This CDR3 region has 14 residues. Germline-derived CDR1 and CDR2 are SNHLY and FYNNEI. DNA for the CDR3: TGTGCCAGCAGTGTGGAGCGGGAATCCTACGAGCAGTACTTC. Encoded protein: CASSVERESYEQYF.

The chain joins TRBV11-3 to TRBJ2-7, with D unclear. V dropped 2 bases and J dropped 0 bases, with 11 bases sitting between them. Germline V gene sequence: CDR1 SGHNT, CDR2 YENEEA. The CDR3 is made up of 15 amino acids. The CDR3 reads CASSLTPLSSYEQYF. The DNA of the CDR3 is TGTGCCAGCAGCTTAACACCCCTGAGCTCCTACGAGCAGTACTTC. Looking up the rest from reference TRBV11-3 and TRBJ2-7 gives the full variable domain: EAGVVQSPRYKIIEKKQPVAFWCNPISGHNTLYWYLQNLGQGPELLIRYENEEAVDDSQLPKDRFSAERLKGVDSTLKIQPAELGDSAVYLCASSLTPLSSYEQYFGPGTRLTVT.

The chain recombines TRBV28 with TRBJ2-2, with 7 bases fitting TRBD2. The CDR3 runs to 15 residues. Germline CDR1 reads MDHEN; CDR2 reads SYDVKM. With 5 bases clipped from V and 7 bases from J, the junction kept 10 bases outside the gene matches. The CDR3 loop reads CASSPPGGLGGELFF. CDR3 nucleotide sequence: TGTGCCAGCAGTCCCCCGGGAGGACTGGGCGGGGAGCTGTTTTTT.

V and J are TRBV5-4 and TRBJ2-7; 8 nucleotides line up with TRBD1. The CDR3 is 15 residues long. Trimming removed 2 bases from V and 0 bases from J; junction bases left unmatched: 4. CDR1 is SGHNT and CDR2 is YYREEE in the germline V gene (reference sequence). Written as DNA, the CDR3 is TGTGCCAGCAGCTTCGGAGACAGGGGCTCCTACGAGCAGTACTTC. This sequence encodes CASSFGDRGSYEQYF.

This chain links TRBV2 with TRBJ2-3, with 10 bases fitting TRBD2. V dropped 4 bases and J dropped 5; count of bases not matched to a gene: 9. This CDR3 is 16 amino acids long. CDR1 and CDR2 from the germline V gene are SNHLY and FYNNEI. The CDR3 protein is CASSGPSGSFEDTQYF. In DNA form, the CDR3 reads TGTGCCAGCAGTGGTCCTAGCGGGAGTTTTGAAGATACGCAGTATTTT.

The chain couples TRBV7-2 to TRBJ2-1; D gene ambiguous. Trimming cost V 3 bases and J 0 bases, with 6 bases left between them. CDR1 and CDR2 (germline): SGHTA, FQGNSA. The CDR3 is 14 amino acids. The CDR3 nucleotides read TGTGCCAGCAGCTTTGGTTACTCCTACAATGAGCAGTTCTTC. Translation gives CASSFGYSYNEQFF.

In its sample, this clone was seen a few times. The chain joins TRBV7-6 to TRBJ2-5; D is perhaps TRBD1 (5 bases). V dropped 2 bases and J dropped 4 bases, with 17 bases sitting between them. Per the germline V gene, CDR1 is SGHVS and CDR2 is FNYEAQ. The CDR3 length is 16 residues. CDR3 amino acids: CASSLRQGSRAETQYF. The CDR3 coding sequence is TGTGCCAGCAGCTTACGGCAGGGAAGTCGGGCAGAGACCCAGTACTTC. The full variable domain, its missing parts supplied by reference TRBV7-6 and TRBJ2-5, is GAGVSQSPRYKVTKRGQDVALRCDPISGHVSLYWYRQALGQGPEFLTYFNYEAQQDKSGLPNDRFSAERPEGSISTLTIQRTEQRDSAMYRCASSLRQGSRAETQYFGPGTRLLVL.

In its sample, this clone was seen once. The chain combines TRBV14 with TRBJ2-3, with 8 bases identical to TRBD1. Germline V gene lookup returns CDR1 SGHDN and CDR2 FVKESK. Trimming removed 4 bases from V and 7 bases from J; junction bases left unmatched: 10. The CDR3 length is 15 residues. CDR3 sequence reads: CASSLNRGAANTQYF. CDR3 coding DNA: TGTGCCAGCAGCCTCAACAGGGGGGCCGCAAATACGCAGTATTTT. Together with reference TRBV14 and TRBJ2-3, the CDR3 gives the full variable domain: EAGVTQFPSHSVIEKGQTVTLRCDPISGHDNLYWYRRVMGKEIKFLLHFVKESKQDESGMPNNRFLAERTGGTYSTLKVQPAELEDSGVYFCASSLNRGAANTQYFGPGTRLTVL.

The J gene is TRBJ2-7, the V gene TRBV30; D perhaps matches TRBD1 (5 bases). Germline loops: CDR1 GTSNPN, CDR2 SVGIG (reference sequence). This CDR3 has 13 amino acids. The DNA of the CDR3 is TGTGCGACCGACAGCACCATGCCCTACGAGCAGTACTTC. This sequence encodes CATDSTMPYEQYF.

J is TRBJ2-5 and V is TRBV19, with D uncertain. The germline V and J ends were trimmed by 1 base and 1 base, with 1 base remaining between them. The CDR3 contains 12 residues. Germline CDR1 is LNHDA and CDR2 is SQIVND (reference sequence). This CDR3 reads CASSIAQETQYF. Here the CDR3 DNA reads TGTGCCAGTAGTATAGCCCAAGAGACCCAGTACTTC.

This rearrangement joins TRBV19 to TRBJ2-1; 9 bases agree with TRBD2. V shed 3 bases and J 4 bases; nucleotides not matched to a gene: 4. The CDR3 has 15 amino acids. Germline-derived CDR1 and CDR2 are LNHDA and SQIVND (reference sequence). CDR3 in DNA: TGTGCCAGTAGTATTCTAGCGGGGCTATACAATGAGCAGTTCTTC. This gives the protein CASSILAGLYNEQFF.

The chain recombines TRBV7-2 with TRBJ2-1; possibly TRBD2 for D (5 bases). V lost 0 bases and J 5 bases, leaving 8 bases between the germline ends. Germline assignment: CDR1 SGHTA and CDR2 FQGNSA. The CDR3 covers 14 residues. Here the CDR3 DNA reads TGTGCCAGCAGCTTAGCGCCCGGGAACAATGAGCAGTTCTTC. This encodes CASSLAPGNNEQFF.

This clone was seen only a few times. This chain joins TRBV6-6 and TRBJ1-5; D is possibly TRBD1 (5 bases). The CDR3 is 13 residues long. Trimming left V 5 bases short and J 6 bases short, with 11 bases between. In germline, CDR1 is MNHNY, CDR2 SVGAGI (reference sequence). The CDR3 sequence is CASSQGESQPQHF. In DNA, the CDR3 is TGTGCCAGCAGTCAGGGAGAGAGTCAGCCCCAGCATTTT.

V gene TRBV11-3 combines with J gene TRBJ2-1, with 11 bases that match TRBD2. This CDR3 comprises 17 residues. From germline, CDR1 is SGHNT and CDR2 YENEEA. The V gene end was trimmed by 3 bases and the J gene end by 2 bases; junction bases not matched to a gene: 6. The CDR3 loop reads CASSLGPGLAAYNEQFF. The CDR3 region has the DNA TGTGCCAGCAGCTTGGGACCGGGACTAGCGGCCTACAATGAGCAGTTCTTC.

This chain's CDR3 is CASSLGLAGGGSYEQYF. As DNA, the CDR3 is TGTGCCAGCAGTTTGGGACTAGCGGGAGGAGGATCCTACGAGCAGTACTTC. The V gene is TRBV7-6, the J gene TRBJ2-7; 15 bases line up with TRBD2. Germline V gene sequence: CDR1 SGHVS, CDR2 FNYEAQ. The CDR3 consists of 17 residues. V was pared by 6 bases and J by 1 base, with 7 bases of the junction left unmatched.

This chain connects TRBV19 to TRBJ2-4; D is ambiguous. CDR3 length: 14 amino acids. Germline values: CDR1 LNHDA, CDR2 SQIVND (reference sequence). Between the trimmed V and J ends, which lost 6 bases and 4 bases, there was a span of 13 bases. The CDR3 spells CASRADGRKNIQYF. For the CDR3, the DNA is TGTGCCAGTAGGGCAGACGGGCGTAAAAACATTCAGTACTTC.